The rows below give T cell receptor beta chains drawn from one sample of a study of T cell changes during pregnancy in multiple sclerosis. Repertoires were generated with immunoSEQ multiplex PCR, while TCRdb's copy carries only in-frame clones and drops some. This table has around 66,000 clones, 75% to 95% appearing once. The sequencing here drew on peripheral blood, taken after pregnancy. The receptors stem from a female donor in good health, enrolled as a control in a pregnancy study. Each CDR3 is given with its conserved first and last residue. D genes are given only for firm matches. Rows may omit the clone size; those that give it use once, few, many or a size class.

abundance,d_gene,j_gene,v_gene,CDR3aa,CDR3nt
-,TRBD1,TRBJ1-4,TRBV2,CASRGSGGREKLFF,TGTGCCAGCAGAGGATCAGGGGGCCGCGAAAAACTGTTTTTT
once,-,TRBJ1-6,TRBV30,CAWSPHGLLDSPLHF,TGTGCCTGGAGTCCCCACGGACTATTGGATTCACCCCTCCACTTT
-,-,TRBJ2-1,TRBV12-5,CASGIGSTYNEQFF,TGTGCTAGTGGTATAGGGAGCACCTACAATGAGCAGTTCTTC
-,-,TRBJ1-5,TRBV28,CASSSPGTGQPQHF,TGTGCCAGCAGTTCTCCGGGGACTGGTCAGCCCCAGCATTTT
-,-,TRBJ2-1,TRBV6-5,CASSYSGLSGDEQFF,TGTGCCAGCAGTTACTCGGGGTTGTCAGGGGACGAGCAGTTCTTC
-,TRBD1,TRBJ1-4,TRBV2,CASSVGQGAEKLFF,TGTGCCAGCAGTGTAGGACAGGGGGCTGAAAAACTGTTTTTT
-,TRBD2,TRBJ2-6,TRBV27,CASSTPGGPSSGANVLTF,TGTGCCAGCAGTACCCCGGGAGGGCCTAGCTCTGGGGCCAACGTCCTGACTTTC
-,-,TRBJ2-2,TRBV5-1,CASSDSGQNTGELFF,TGCGCCAGCAGCGACTCAGGACAAAACACCGGGGAGCTGTTTTTT
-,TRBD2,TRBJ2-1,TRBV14,CASSRGLAGGGRSYNEQFF,TGTGCCAGCAGCCGTGGACTAGCGGGGGGGGGCCGCTCCTACAATGAGCAGTTCTTC
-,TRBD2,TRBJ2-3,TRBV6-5,CASSYLGGSTDTQYF,TGTGCCAGCAGTTACTTGGGGGGGAGCACAGATACGCAGTATTTT
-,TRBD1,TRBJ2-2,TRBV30,CAWSVGGHTGELFF,TGTGCCTGGAGTGTAGGGGGCCACACCGGGGAGCTGTTTTTT
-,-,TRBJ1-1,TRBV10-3,CAISESHTGLNTEAFF,TGTGCCATCAGTGAATCCCATACAGGGCTGAACACTGAAGCTTTCTTT
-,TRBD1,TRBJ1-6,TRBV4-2,CASSHLQGTEEGGGSPLHF,TGTGCCAGCAGCCACCTGCAGGGGACAGAAGAGGGTGGGGGTTCACCCCTCCACTTT
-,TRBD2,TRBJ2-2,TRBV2,CASRLTSGGAGELFF,TGTGCCAGCAGACTGACTAGCGGGGGGGCAGGGGAGCTGTTTTTT
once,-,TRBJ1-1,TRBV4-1,CASSQDIERAAFF,TGCGCCAGCAGCCAAGATATTGAGAGGGCGGCTTTCTTT
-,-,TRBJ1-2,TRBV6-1,CASSEAAGFNYGYTF,TGTGCCAGCAGTGAAGCGGCAGGCTTTAACTATGGCTACACCTTC
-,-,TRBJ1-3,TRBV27,CASSLSGGAGNTIYF,TGTGCCAGCAGTTTATCGGGGGGAGCTGGAAACACCATATATTTT
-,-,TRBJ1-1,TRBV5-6,CASSSETGANTEAFF,TGTGCCAGCAGCTCGGAGACAGGAGCGAACACTGAAGCTTTCTTT
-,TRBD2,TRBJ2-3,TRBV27,CASNPSGGIRDTQYF,TGTGCCAGCAACCCCTCGGGGGGGATTCGAGATACGCAGTATTTT
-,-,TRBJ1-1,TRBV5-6,CASSFPGQKKNEAFF,TGTGCCAGCAGCTTTCCGGGACAAAAGAAAAATGAAGCTTTCTTT
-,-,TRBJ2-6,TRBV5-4,CASIHSSGANVLTF,TGTGCCAGCATCCACTCCTCTGGGGCCAACGTCCTGACTTTC
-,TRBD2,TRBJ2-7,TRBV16,CASSQTGGAIGDEQYF,TGTGCCAGCAGCCAGACGGGGGGGGCCATCGGCGACGAGCAGTACTTC
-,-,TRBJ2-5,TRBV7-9,CASARVQETQYF,TGTGCTAGCGCCAGGGTCCAAGAGACCCAGTACTTC
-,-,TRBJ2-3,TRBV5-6,CASSLVADTQYF,TGTGCCAGCAGCTTGGTCGCAGATACGCAGTATTTT
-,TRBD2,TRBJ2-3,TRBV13,CASSLGGLAGELQNRGTDTQYF,TGTGCCAGCAGCTTAGGAGGACTAGCGGGGGAGTTACAAAATCGGGGCACAGATACGCAGTATTTT
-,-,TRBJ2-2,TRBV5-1,CASSPEGGQNTGELFF,TGCGCCAGCAGCCCGGAGGGGGGGCAGAACACCGGGGAGCTGTTTTTT
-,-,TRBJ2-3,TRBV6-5,CASSSFMSGTDTQYF,TGTGCCAGCAGTTCGTTTATGTCGGGCACAGATACGCAGTATTTT
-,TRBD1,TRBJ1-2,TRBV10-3,CAIRGTGAHGYTF,TGTGCCATCAGGGGGACAGGGGCCCATGGCTACACCTTC
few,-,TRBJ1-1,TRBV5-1,CASSSDIKEAFF,TGCGCCAGCAGCTCGGACATCAAAGAAGCTTTCTTT
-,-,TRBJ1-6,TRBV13,CASSSDGQTYNSPLHF,TGTGCCAGCAGCTCTGATGGACAAACCTATAATTCACCCCTCCACTTT
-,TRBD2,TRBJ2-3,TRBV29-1,CSVVLLAGATDTQYF,TGCAGCGTCGTATTACTAGCGGGGGCCACAGATACGCAGTATTTT
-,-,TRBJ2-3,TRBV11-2,CASRFSGGTDTQYF,TGTGCCAGCAGGTTCTCGGGTGGCACAGATACGCAGTATTTT
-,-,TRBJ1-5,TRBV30,CAWSVNNQPQHF,TGTGCCTGGAGTGTCAACAATCAGCCCCAGCATTTT
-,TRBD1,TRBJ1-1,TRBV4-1,CASSPRDSNTEAFF,TGCGCCAGCAGCCCCCGGGACAGTAACACTGAAGCTTTCTTT
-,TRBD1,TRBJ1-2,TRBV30,CAWSLQGAPPGIGYTF,TGTGCCTGGAGCTTACAGGGGGCGCCCCCTGGGATCGGCTACACCTTC
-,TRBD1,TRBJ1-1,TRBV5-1,CASSPDRGLSEAFF,TGCGCCAGCAGCCCGGACAGGGGGCTCTCTGAAGCTTTCTTT
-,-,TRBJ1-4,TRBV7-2,CASSLALVGLTNEKLFF,TGTGCCAGCAGCTTAGCCCTTGTAGGACTTACTAATGAAAAACTGTTTTTT
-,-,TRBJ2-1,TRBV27,CASSLIGGIDNEQFF,TGTGCCAGCAGTTTAATCGGCGGTATCGACAATGAGCAGTTCTTC
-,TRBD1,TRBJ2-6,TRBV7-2,CASRRRQGARTGANVLTF,TGTGCCAGCAGGCGCCGACAGGGGGCAAGGACTGGGGCCAACGTCCTGACTTTC
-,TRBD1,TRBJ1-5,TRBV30,CASRDREAEPQHF,TGTGCCTCCCGGGACAGGGAGGCGGAGCCCCAGCATTTT
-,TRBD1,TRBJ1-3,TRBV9,CASSAGRTGSAGNTIYF,TGTGCCAGCAGCGCCGGACGGACAGGGTCGGCTGGAAACACCATATATTTT
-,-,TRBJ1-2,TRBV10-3,CAMRRGGSGGYTF,TGTGCCATGCGAAGGGGGGGTTCGGGAGGCTACACCTTC